The TCR beta chain described here comes from a study of STAT5B mutations in CD4+ large granular lymphocyte leukemia. Regarding the study as a whole: Without putative leukemic clones, patient CD4-sorted repertoires remained more clonal than healthy CD4+ repertoires. Over 20% of private leukemic clonotypes occurred rarely in other patients' non-leukemic repertoires. 8/27 top patient clones versus 2/35 control clones were TRBV06-family.

CDR1 and CDR2 (germline): SSHAT, FNYEAQ (reference sequence). V lost 1 base and J 4 bases, leaving 13 bases between the germline ends. This CDR3 has 15 amino acids. Points on this clone: Its target is unknown.

Authors' analysis steps: The detection floor for productive clonotype frequency was 2.59 x 10-5. The assay was immunoSEQ multiplex PCR, and TCRdb's table has in-frame clones only and misses some. The DNA was the basis for D and trimming; V, J and clone size are from that table. The table records 20,000 or so clones, 84% of them present only once. This sequence joins TRBV7-7 and TRBJ2-5, with D uncertain. Sequenced: CD4+ T cells from blood buffy coats. The sequence came from a human donor in good health. In DNA form, the CDR3 reads TGTGCCAGCAGCTTAGATGGGTGGGTCGGAGAGACCCAGTACTTC. It specifies CASSLDGWVGETQYF. The full variable domain, in which reference TRBV7-7 and TRBJ2-5 provide the parts outside the CDR3, is GAGVSQSPRYKVTKRGQDVTLRCDPISSHATLYWYQQALGQGPEFLTYFNYEAQPDKSGLPSDRFSAERPEGSISTLTIQRTEQRDSAMYRCASSLDGWVGETQYFGPGTRLLVL.